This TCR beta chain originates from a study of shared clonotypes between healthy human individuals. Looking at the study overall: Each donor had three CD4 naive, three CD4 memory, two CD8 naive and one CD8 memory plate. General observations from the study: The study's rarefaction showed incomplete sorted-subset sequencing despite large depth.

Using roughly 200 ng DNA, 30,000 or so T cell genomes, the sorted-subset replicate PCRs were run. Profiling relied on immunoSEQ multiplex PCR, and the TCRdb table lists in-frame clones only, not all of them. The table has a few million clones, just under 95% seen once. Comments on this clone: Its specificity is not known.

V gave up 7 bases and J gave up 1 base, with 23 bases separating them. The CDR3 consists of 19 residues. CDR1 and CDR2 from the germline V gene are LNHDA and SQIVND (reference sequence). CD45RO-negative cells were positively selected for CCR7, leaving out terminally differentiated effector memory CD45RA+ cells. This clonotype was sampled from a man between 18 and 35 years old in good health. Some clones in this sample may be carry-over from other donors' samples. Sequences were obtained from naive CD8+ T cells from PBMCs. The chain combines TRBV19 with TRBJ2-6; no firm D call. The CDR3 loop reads CASTTLPGLIVSGANVLTF. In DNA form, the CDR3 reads TGTGCCAGTACCACATTACCGGGCCTTATTGTGTCTGGGGCCAACGTCCTGACTTTC.